A selection of T cell receptor beta chains follows, all from one sample in a study of T-cell memory formation after mild COVID-19. From the 5' RACE reads, TCRdb called clonotypes with MiXCR, one entry per CDR3 protein. The sample carries approximately 500,000 distinct CDR3 sequences, around 25% recorded once. What was sequenced was PBMCs or a T cell subset sorted from them (not recorded which). The receptor source for this set is an adult woman who had mild COVID-19 (a few samples of this study predate the infection). Cell type and time point are not known. Each CDR3 is given with its conserved first and last residue. D genes are given only for firm matches. The size field is filled for only some rows; it gives once, few, many or a size class.

v_call: TRBV6-6; d_call: .; j_call: TRBJ2-1; clone_size: .; cdr3_aa: CASSYWEFDEQFF; cdr3_nt: TGTGCCAGCAGTTATTGGGAGTTCGATGAGCAGTTCTTC
v_call: TRBV20-1; d_call: .; j_call: TRBJ2-1; clone_size: few; cdr3_aa: CSAQRYNEQFF; cdr3_nt: TGCAGTGCGCAGCGTTACAATGAGCAGTTCTTC
v_call: TRBV19; d_call: .; j_call: TRBJ2-5; clone_size: .; cdr3_aa: CASSINSAAYQETQYF; cdr3_nt: TGTGCCAGTAGTATAAATTCGGCAGCTTACCAAGAGACCCAGTACTTC
v_call: TRBV2; d_call: TRBD2; j_call: TRBJ2-7; clone_size: .; cdr3_aa: CASSEAGRAEQYF; cdr3_nt: TGTGCCAGCAGTGAAGCGGGGAGGGCCGAGCAGTACTTC
v_call: TRBV2; d_call: .; j_call: TRBJ2-7; clone_size: many; cdr3_aa: CASSPTYEQYF; cdr3_nt: TGTGCCAGCAGTCCGACCTACGAGCAGTACTTC
v_call: TRBV5-1; d_call: TRBD1; j_call: TRBJ1-2; clone_size: .; cdr3_aa: CASSPGGGRVDGYTF; cdr3_nt: TGCGCCAGCAGCCCAGGGGGGGGGCGCGTTGATGGCTACACCTTC
v_call: TRBV20-1; d_call: .; j_call: TRBJ2-7; clone_size: .; cdr3_aa: CSASPKGGIPYEQYF; cdr3_nt: TGCAGTGCTAGTCCCAAAGGGGGTATTCCCTACGAGCAGTACTTC
v_call: TRBV7-9; d_call: TRBD1; j_call: TRBJ2-1; clone_size: few; cdr3_aa: CASSLVVATGTVDNEQFF; cdr3_nt: TGTGCCAGCAGCTTAGTAGTAGCTACCGGGACAGTAGACAATGAGCAGTTCTTC
v_call: TRBV14; d_call: .; j_call: TRBJ1-1; clone_size: .; cdr3_aa: CASSQKLMNTEAFF; cdr3_nt: TGTGCCAGCAGCCAAAAATTAATGAACACTGAAGCTTTCTTT
v_call: TRBV3-1; d_call: .; j_call: TRBJ1-1; clone_size: .; cdr3_aa: CASSQHPNAEAFF; cdr3_nt: TGTGCCAGCAGCCAACACCCGAACGCTGAAGCTTTCTTT
v_call: TRBV6-2/TRBV6-3; d_call: .; j_call: TRBJ2-3; clone_size: .; cdr3_aa: CASKNGGPTDTQYF; cdr3_nt: TGTGCCAGCAAAAACGGGGGGCCCACAGATACGCAGTATTTT
v_call: TRBV7-2; d_call: TRBD2; j_call: TRBJ2-1; clone_size: few; cdr3_aa: CASSLAILAGASYNEQFF; cdr3_nt: TGTGCCAGCAGCTTAGCGATTTTAGCGGGGGCGTCCTACAATGAGCAGTTCTTC
v_call: TRBV7-8; d_call: .; j_call: TRBJ2-1; clone_size: .; cdr3_aa: CASSGTASYNEQFF; cdr3_nt: TGTGCCAGCAGCGGGACGGCCTCCTACAATGAGCAGTTCTTC
v_call: TRBV6-1; d_call: .; j_call: TRBJ2-3; clone_size: .; cdr3_aa: CASSERAWTTTDTQYF; cdr3_nt: TGTGCCAGCAGTGAACGGGCGTGGACAACCACAGATACGCAGTATTTT
v_call: TRBV20-1; d_call: .; j_call: TRBJ1-6; clone_size: .; cdr3_aa: CSALSPGGHSPLHF; cdr3_nt: TGCAGTGCTCTATCCCCAGGCGGGCATTCACCCCTCCACTTT
v_call: TRBV20-1; d_call: .; j_call: TRBJ2-5; clone_size: .; cdr3_aa: CSARRPQGVQETQYF; cdr3_nt: TGCAGTGCTCGCCGCCCCCAGGGCGTCCAAGAGACCCAGTACTTC
v_call: TRBV6-6; d_call: .; j_call: TRBJ2-1; clone_size: few; cdr3_aa: CASSYSMGDEQFF; cdr3_nt: TGTGCCAGCAGTTACTCGATGGGTGATGAGCAGTTCTTC
v_call: TRBV9; d_call: TRBD2; j_call: TRBJ2-7; clone_size: .; cdr3_aa: CASSGGYSYEQYF; cdr3_nt: TGTGCCAGTAGCGGGGGGTACTCCTACGAGCAGTACTTC
v_call: TRBV24-1; d_call: TRBD2; j_call: TRBJ2-1; clone_size: few; cdr3_aa: CATRTSGSNDNEQFF; cdr3_nt: TGTGCCACCAGGACTAGCGGGAGTAATGATAATGAGCAGTTCTTC
v_call: TRBV30; d_call: .; j_call: TRBJ1-5; clone_size: .; cdr3_aa: CAWSVRPPGRRPQHF; cdr3_nt: TGTGCCTGGAGTGTGCGGCCCCCGGGGCGTCGGCCCCAGCATTTT
v_call: TRBV7-3; d_call: TRBD1; j_call: TRBJ2-3; clone_size: .; cdr3_aa: CASSSGQGGDTQYF; cdr3_nt: TGTGCCAGCAGCTCCGGACAGGGAGGAGATACGCAGTATTTT
v_call: TRBV14; d_call: TRBD1; j_call: TRBJ2-1; clone_size: many; cdr3_aa: CASSQDLRTGSFF; cdr3_nt: TGTGCCAGCAGCCAAGATCTGAGGACAGGGTCGTTCTTC
v_call: TRBV7-2; d_call: .; j_call: TRBJ1-1; clone_size: few; cdr3_aa: CASRLDPGTEAFF; cdr3_nt: TGTGCCAGCAGGTTGGACCCTGGGACTGAAGCTTTCTTT
v_call: TRBV9; d_call: TRBD2; j_call: TRBJ2-3; clone_size: few; cdr3_aa: CASSVSGGITDTQYF; cdr3_nt: TGTGCCAGCAGCGTTAGCGGGGGGATCACAGATACGCAGTATTTT
v_call: TRBV6-1; d_call: TRBD1; j_call: TRBJ1-6; clone_size: .; cdr3_aa: CASGPGQGNSPLHF; cdr3_nt: TGTGCCAGCGGTCCGGGACAGGGTAATTCACCCCTCCACTTT
v_call: TRBV12-3/TRBV12-4; d_call: .; j_call: TRBJ2-3; clone_size: few; cdr3_aa: CASSQRVGLGDTQYF; cdr3_nt: TGTGCCAGCAGCCAAAGGGTGGGACTGGGAGATACGCAGTATTTT
v_call: TRBV6-6; d_call: .; j_call: TRBJ2-7; clone_size: .; cdr3_aa: CASRPTGRSSYEQYF; cdr3_nt: TGTGCCAGCAGGCCAACGGGACGAAGCTCCTACGAGCAGTACTTC
v_call: TRBV2; d_call: .; j_call: TRBJ2-7; clone_size: few; cdr3_aa: CASSWVSYEQYF; cdr3_nt: TGTGCCAGCAGCTGGGTCAGCTACGAGCAGTACTTC
v_call: TRBV7-6; d_call: .; j_call: TRBJ2-5; clone_size: few; cdr3_aa: CASSLSGLAEETQYF; cdr3_nt: TGTGCCAGCAGCTTATCGGGGCTAGCCGAGGAGACCCAGTACTTC
v_call: TRBV20-1; d_call: .; j_call: TRBJ1-5; clone_size: .; cdr3_aa: CSASPGVNQPQHF; cdr3_nt: TGCAGTGCTAGTCCAGGGGTCAATCAGCCCCAGCATTTT
v_call: TRBV7-6; d_call: TRBD2; j_call: TRBJ2-1; clone_size: few; cdr3_aa: CASSLEIAGGPTNEQFF; cdr3_nt: TGTGCCAGCAGCTTAGAGATAGCGGGAGGCCCTACCAATGAGCAGTTCTTC
v_call: TRBV5-1; d_call: .; j_call: TRBJ2-1; clone_size: few; cdr3_aa: CASSLDLGQLREQFF; cdr3_nt: TGCGCCAGCAGCTTGGATCTAGGTCAACTCAGGGAGCAGTTCTTC
v_call: TRBV12-3/TRBV12-4; d_call: .; j_call: TRBJ1-2; clone_size: .; cdr3_aa: CASSLGRYGYGYTF; cdr3_nt: TGTGCCAGCAGTTTAGGGAGGTACGGCTATGGCTACACCTTC
v_call: TRBV9; d_call: .; j_call: TRBJ2-1; clone_size: .; cdr3_aa: CASSAMTGSYNEQFF; cdr3_nt: TGTGCCAGCAGCGCAATGACTGGGTCCTACAATGAGCAGTTCTTC
v_call: TRBV5-1; d_call: .; j_call: TRBJ2-1; clone_size: few; cdr3_aa: CASSLERLGNEQFF; cdr3_nt: TGCGCCAGCAGCTTGGAACGGTTGGGCAATGAGCAGTTCTTC
v_call: TRBV20-1; d_call: TRBD1; j_call: TRBJ1-5; clone_size: few; cdr3_aa: CSAKGRGLGNQPQHF; cdr3_nt: TGCAGTGCTAAGGGCAGGGGGCTAGGTAATCAGCCCCAGCATTTT
v_call: TRBV20-1; d_call: .; j_call: TRBJ2-7; clone_size: .; cdr3_aa: CSAPSGQGNEQYF; cdr3_nt: TGCAGTGCCCCATCTGGGCAGGGTAACGAGCAGTACTTC
v_call: TRBV7-9; d_call: .; j_call: TRBJ2-7; clone_size: few; cdr3_aa: CASRAGGGDEQYF; cdr3_nt: TGTGCCAGCAGGGCAGGGGGAGGCGACGAGCAGTACTTC
v_call: TRBV19; d_call: .; j_call: TRBJ1-1; clone_size: few; cdr3_aa: CASISGSPGSTEAFF; cdr3_nt: TGTGCCAGCATCTCCGGGTCACCTGGTAGCACTGAAGCTTTCTTT